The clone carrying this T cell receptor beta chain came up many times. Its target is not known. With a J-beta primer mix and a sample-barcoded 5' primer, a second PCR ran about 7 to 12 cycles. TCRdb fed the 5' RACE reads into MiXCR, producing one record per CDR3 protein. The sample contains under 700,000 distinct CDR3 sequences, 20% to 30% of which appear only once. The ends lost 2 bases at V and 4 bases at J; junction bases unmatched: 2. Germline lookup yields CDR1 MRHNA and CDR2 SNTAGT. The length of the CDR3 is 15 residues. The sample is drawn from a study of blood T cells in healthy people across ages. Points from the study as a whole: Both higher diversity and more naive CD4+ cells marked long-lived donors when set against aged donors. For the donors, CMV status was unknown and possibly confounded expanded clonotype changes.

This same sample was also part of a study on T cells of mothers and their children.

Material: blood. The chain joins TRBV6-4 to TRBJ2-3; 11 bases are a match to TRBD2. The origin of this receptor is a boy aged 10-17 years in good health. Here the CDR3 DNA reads TGTGCCAGCAGTGACGGGGGACTAGCGGCAGATACGCAGTATTTT. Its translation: CASSDGGLAADTQYF.